The 23 T cell receptor beta chains presented below share a single source sample, sequenced in a study of blood T cell repertoires in COVID-19. Produced via immunoSEQ multiplex PCR; TCRdb's table is partial and in-frame only. Of under 300,000 clones listed, about 86% are singletons. The sequenced sample consisted of peripheral blood. These receptors all come from a man between 60 and 75 years old with acute or convalescent COVID-19.

V is TRBV13 and J is TRBJ1-1, with 7 bases matching TRBD1. From germline, CDR1 is PRHDT and CDR2 FYEKMQ (reference sequence). J lost 4 bases, V lost 1 base, and 15 bases had no gene match. This CDR3 is 18 amino acids long. The CDR3 DNA follows: TGTGCCAGCAGCTTAGAATCCCGTGTAGGGGGCATGGGCACTGAAGCTTTCTTT. It yields the protein CASSLESRVGGMGTEAFF.

Concerning this clone: The same CDR3 is also encoded by other DNA sequences in this sample. The rearrangement uses TRBV18 and TRBJ2-7; 10 bases fit TRBD1. J gave up 6 bases and V 1 base, and 0 bases lay outside the gene matches. Germline CDR1 KGHSH, CDR2 LQKENI. CDR3 length equals 13 residues. CDR3 loop: CASSPRDRGEQYF. DNA for the CDR3: TGTGCCAGCTCACCACGGGACAGGGGCGAGCAGTACTTC.

This chain links TRBV6-5 with TRBJ2-7; 9 positions agree with TRBD2. After removal of 0 bases from V and 4 bases from J, the junction contained 4 bases not matched to a gene. Germline lookup yields CDR1 MNHEY and CDR2 SVGAGI. The CDR3 consists of 15 residues. CDR3 sequence reads: CASSYSSGSLYEQYF. CDR3 DNA: TGTGCCAGCAGTTACTCTAGCGGGAGTCTGTACGAGCAGTACTTC.

This clone was seen once. The chain is built from TRBV18 and TRBJ2-7; 10 bases map to TRBD2. V lost 5 bases to trimming and J lost 3 bases; unmatched junction nucleotides: 1. Germline CDR1 reads KGHSH; CDR2 reads LQKENI. The CDR3 is made up of 13 amino acids. The DNA of the CDR3 is TGTGCCAGCTCAGTAGCGGGAGGCTACGAGCAGTACTTC. Amino acids: CASSVAGGYEQYF. Full variable domain (outside the CDR3, taken from reference TRBV18 and TRBJ2-7): NAGVMQNPRHLVRRRGQEARLRCSPMKGHSHVYWYRQLPEEGLKFMVYLQKENIIDESGMPKERFSAEFPKEGPSILRIQQVVRGDSAAYFCASSVAGGYEQYFGPGTRLTVT.

The CDR3 here is CASSPRLAGTSGGGQQTDTQYF. The CDR3 coding sequence is TGCGCCAGCAGTCCGAGACTAGCCGGGACTAGCGGTGGGGGGCAACAAACAGATACGCAGTATTTT. The chain employs TRBV23-1 and TRBJ2-3; 11 bases are shared with TRBD2. TRBV23-1 is filed as an ORF, its function uncertain. This CDR3 spans 22 amino acids. Trimming at V came to 4 bases and at J to 3 bases, leaving 24 bases not matched to a gene.

This sequence joins TRBV18 and TRBJ1-1; D perhaps matches TRBD1 (6 bases). The germline V gene encodes CDR1 KGHSH and CDR2 LQKENI. Trimming took 0 bases from V and 7 from J, leaving 15 bases between them. This CDR3 contains 15 residues. As DNA, the CDR3 is TGTGCCAGCTCACCACCTACAGGGAATGGGGGTGAAGCTTTCTTT. The encoded protein is CASSPPTGNGGEAFF.

V is TRBV29-1 and J is TRBJ1-2; 10 bases are a match to TRBD1. Trimming cost V 4 bases and J 5 bases; bases outside gene matches: 7. From germline, CDR1 is SQVTM and CDR2 ANQGSEA. CDR3 size: 14 residues. The CDR3 region is CSVGDRGDGYGYTF. The DNA for the CDR3 is TGCAGCGTTGGGGACAGGGGAGACGGGTATGGCTACACCTTC.

The gene calls are TRBV11-2 and TRBJ2-3, with D possibly being TRBD2 (6 bases). V shed 4 bases and J shed 4 bases, with 18 bases lying between them. The CDR3 runs 16 residues. The germline gives CDR1 SGHAT, CDR2 FQNNGV. Here the CDR3 reads CASSWGGGSDADTQYF. DNA of the CDR3: TGTGCCAGCAGCTGGGGTGGAGGGAGTGACGCAGATACGCAGTATTTT.

The chain is built from TRBV2 and TRBJ2-5; 13 bases fit TRBD2. CDR1 and CDR2 from the germline V gene are SNHLY and FYNNEI. The J segment lost 4 bases and the V segment lost 6 bases, leaving 2 bases of the junction unmatched. This CDR3 is built from 14 residues. DNA of the CDR3: TGTGCCAGCAGCTGGACTAGCGGGAGAGAGACCCAGTACTTC. Protein product: CASSWTSGRETQYF.

J is TRBJ2-2 and V is TRBV28, with 7 bases matching TRBD2. The CDR3 sequence is 14 residues long. V shed 6 bases, J shed 1 base, and the junction held 2 bases outside the gene matches. Germline V gene data show CDR1 as MDHEN and CDR2 as SYDVKM. The CDR3 bases are TGTGCCAGCAGACCTAGCGGGAACACCGGGGAGCTGTTTTTT. This gives the protein CASRPSGNTGELFF.

V and J are TRBV14 and TRBJ2-3, with 8 nucleotides matching TRBD1. After removal of 4 bases from V and 2 bases from J, the junction contained 5 bases not matched to a gene. CDR3 size: 15 residues. Germline-derived CDR1 and CDR2 are SGHDN and FVKESK. CDR3 coding DNA: TGTGCCAGCAGCCCCCAGGGACAGGTCACAGATACGCAGTATTTT. Its translation is CASSPQGQVTDTQYF.

This clone was seen a single time. One end of the junction does not line up with germline, which may come from a read error. J is TRBJ2-1 and V is TRBV18, with D perhaps matching TRBD2 (6 bases). CDR1 is KGHSH, CDR2 LQKENI, per germline. The CDR3 loop spans 13 amino acids. CDR3 sequence: CASCAGSSNEQFF. CDR3 in DNA: TGTGCCAGCTGTGCGGGATCCTCCAATGAGCAGTTCTTC.

J is TRBJ1-1 and V is TRBV7-9; 9 bases match TRBD1. Germline lookup yields CDR1 SEHNR and CDR2 FQNEAQ (reference sequence). This CDR3 has 14 amino acids. V lost 5 bases to trimming and J lost 1 base; unmatched junction nucleotides: 2. CDR3 nucleotide sequence: TGTGCCAGCAGCCCGACAGGGGGGAACACTGAAGCTTTCTTT. Encoded protein: CASSPTGGNTEAFF.

This clone was seen once. V gene TRBV27 combines with J gene TRBJ2-3, with D unresolved. The germline V gene has CDR1 MNHEY and CDR2 SMNVEV (reference sequence). Trimming left V 0 bases short and J 1 base short, with 8 bases between. This CDR3 has 15 amino acids. As DNA, the CDR3 is TGTGCCAGCAGTTTATCTAGAAAAGGCACAGATACGCAGTATTTT. It yields the protein CASSLSRKGTDTQYF.

This rearrangement joins TRBV12-3 or TRBV12-4 to TRBJ2-7; D perhaps matches TRBD1 (5 bases). This CDR3 spans 13 amino acids. V lost 8 bases to trimming and J lost 4 bases, with 15 bases between them. The CDR3 reads CASRPSDSYEQYF. CDR3 coding DNA: TGTGCCAGCCGTCCCAGTGACAGTTACGAGCAGTACTTC.

The rearrangement joins TRBV29-1 to TRBJ1-1; D gene uncertain. The germline CDR1 and CDR2 sequences are SQVTM and ANQGSEA. The ends were cut back, 7 bases at V and 2 bases at J, with 11 bases in the middle. The CDR3 is made up of 12 amino acids. CDR3 nucleotides: TGCAGCGCGGCCGGGAGCAACACTGAAGCTTTCTTT. The encoded protein is CSAAGSNTEAFF. Supplemented by reference TRBV29-1 and TRBJ1-1, the full variable domain reads SAVISQKPSRDICQRGTSLTIQCQVDSQVTMMFWYRQQPGQSLTLIATANQGSEATYESGFVIDKFPISRPNLTFSTLTVSNMSPEDSSIYLCSAAGSNTEAFFGQGTRLTVV.

This clone was seen a few times. This chain connects TRBV6-1 to TRBJ2-3, with a tentative D call TRBD2 (6 bases). CDR1 is MNHNS, CDR2 SASEGT, per germline. The CDR3 spans 16 residues. Trimming shortened V by 0 bases and J by 6 bases, and 16 bases separated the two germline ends. CDR3 nucleotide sequence: TGTGCCAGCAGTGAAGCGCGAGGACTACCACCCGATACGCAGTATTTT. As protein: CASSEARGLPPDTQYF.

J is TRBJ2-7 and V is TRBV9; maybe TRBD2 (5 bases). Germline CDR1 reads SGDLS; CDR2 reads YYNGEE. Trimming removed 4 bases at V and 1 base at J, with 12 bases between. The CDR3 extends over 14 amino acids. CDR3 coding DNA: TGTGCCAGCAGCCCCCGGACGGGGTCCTACGAGCAGTACTTC. This encodes CASSPRTGSYEQYF.

The V gene is TRBV6-1, the J gene TRBJ1-5; tentative D call: TRBD1 (6 bases). The CDR3 has 16 amino acids. Germline V gene sequence: CDR1 MNHNS, CDR2 SASEGT. Trimming shortened V by 2 bases and J by 0 bases, and 11 bases separated the two germline ends. The CDR3 DNA is TGTGCCAGCAGTGAACAGGGGCACCATAGCAATCAGCCCCAGCATTTT. Translated: CASSEQGHHSNQPQHF.

The chain couples TRBV7-3 to TRBJ2-5; 8 bases line up with TRBD1. Germline CDR1 reads SGHTA; CDR2 reads FQGTGA. This CDR3 region has 17 residues. Trimming removed 2 bases from V and 4 bases from J; junction bases left unmatched: 12. The CDR3 region has the DNA TGTGCCAGCAGCTTAGGTCCAGGGGGCCTAGGAGGAGAGACCCAGTACTTC. It specifies CASSLGPGGLGGETQYF.

V usage is TRBV11-3 and J usage is TRBJ2-7; 8 bases line up with TRBD1. The length of the CDR3 is 15 residues. With 4 bases clipped from V and 2 bases from J, the junction kept 7 bases outside the gene matches. Germline CDR1 reads SGHNT; CDR2 reads YENEEA. The DNA of the CDR3 is TGTGCCAGCAGCTCCCGGACAGGGAAGGCCTACGAGCAGTACTTC. Residues: CASSSRTGKAYEQYF.

This chain joins TRBV13 and TRBJ1-1; D is ambiguous. Germline V CDR1 and CDR2: PRHDT, FYEKMQ (reference sequence). This CDR3 comprises 12 residues. The germline V and J ends were trimmed by 0 bases and 6 bases, with 5 bases remaining between them. The CDR3 spells CASSLGPAEAFF. The CDR3 DNA is TGTGCCAGCAGCTTAGGGCCGGCTGAAGCTTTCTTT.

This chain joins TRBV14 and TRBJ1-1; D call uncertain. The CDR3 is made up of 16 amino acids. Trimming cost V 0 bases and J 4 bases, with 15 bases left between them. Germline V CDR1 and CDR2: SGHDN, FVKESK. The CDR3 region is CASSQDFVGLGTEAFF. DNA for the CDR3: TGTGCCAGCAGCCAAGACTTCGTGGGCCTGGGCACTGAAGCTTTCTTT.